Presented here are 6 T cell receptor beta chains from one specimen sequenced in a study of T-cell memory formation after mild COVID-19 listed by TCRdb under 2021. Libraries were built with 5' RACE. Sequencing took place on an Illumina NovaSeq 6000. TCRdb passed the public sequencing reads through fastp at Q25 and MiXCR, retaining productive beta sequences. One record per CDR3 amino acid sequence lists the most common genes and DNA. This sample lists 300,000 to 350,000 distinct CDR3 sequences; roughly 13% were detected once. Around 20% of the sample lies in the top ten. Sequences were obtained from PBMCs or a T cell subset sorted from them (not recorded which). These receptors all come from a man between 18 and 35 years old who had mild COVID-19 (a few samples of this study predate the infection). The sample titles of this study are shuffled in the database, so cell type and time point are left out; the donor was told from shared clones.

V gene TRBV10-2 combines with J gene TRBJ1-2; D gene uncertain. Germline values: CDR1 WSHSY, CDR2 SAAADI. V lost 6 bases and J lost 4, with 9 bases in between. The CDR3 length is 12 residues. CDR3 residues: CASSTTSYGYTF. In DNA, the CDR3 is TGCGCCAGCAGCACAACCTCCTATGGCTACACCTTC.

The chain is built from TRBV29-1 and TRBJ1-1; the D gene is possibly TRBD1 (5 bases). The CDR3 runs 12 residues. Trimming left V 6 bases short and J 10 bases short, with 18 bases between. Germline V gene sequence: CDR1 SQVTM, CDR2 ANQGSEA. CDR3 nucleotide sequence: TGCAGCGTCACGGTGGGGGGAATGGTAGCTTTCTTT. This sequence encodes CSVTVGGMVAFF. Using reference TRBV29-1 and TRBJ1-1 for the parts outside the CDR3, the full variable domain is SAVISQKPSRDICQRGTSLTIQCQVDSQVTMMFWYRQQPGQSLTLIATANQGSEATYESGFVIDKFPISRPNLTFSTLTVSNMSPEDSSIYLCSVTVGGMVAFFGQGTRLTVV.

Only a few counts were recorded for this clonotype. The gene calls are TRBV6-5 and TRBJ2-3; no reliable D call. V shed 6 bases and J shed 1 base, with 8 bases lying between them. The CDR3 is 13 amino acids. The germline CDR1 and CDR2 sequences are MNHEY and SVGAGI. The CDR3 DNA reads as TGTGCCAGCAGCCCAGTGGGCACAGATACGCAGTATTTT. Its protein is CASSPVGTDTQYF.

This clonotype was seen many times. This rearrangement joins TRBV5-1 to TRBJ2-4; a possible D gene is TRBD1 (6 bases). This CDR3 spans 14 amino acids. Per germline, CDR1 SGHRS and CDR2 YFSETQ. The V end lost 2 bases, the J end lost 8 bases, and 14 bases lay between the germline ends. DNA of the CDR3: TGCGCCAGCAGCTTTGGAGGACCAGGGGACATTCAGTACTTC. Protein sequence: CASSFGGPGDIQYF. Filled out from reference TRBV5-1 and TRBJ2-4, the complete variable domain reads KAGVTQTPRYLIKTRGQQVTLSCSPISGHRSVSWYQQTPGQGLQFLFEYFSETQRNKGNFPGRFSGRQFSNSRSEMNVSTLELGDSALYLCASSFGGPGDIQYFGAGTRLSVL.

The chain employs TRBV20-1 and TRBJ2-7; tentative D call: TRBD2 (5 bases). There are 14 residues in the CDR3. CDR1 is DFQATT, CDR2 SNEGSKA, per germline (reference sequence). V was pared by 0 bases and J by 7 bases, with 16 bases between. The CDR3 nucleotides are TGCAGTGCTAGAGATTCGGGCGGGCAATGGGAGCAGTACTTC. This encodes CSARDSGGQWEQYF.

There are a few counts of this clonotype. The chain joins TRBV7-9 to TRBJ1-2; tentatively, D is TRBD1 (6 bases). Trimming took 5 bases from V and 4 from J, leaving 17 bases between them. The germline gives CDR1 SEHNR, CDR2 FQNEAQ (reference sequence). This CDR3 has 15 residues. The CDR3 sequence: CASSERQAWGYGYTF. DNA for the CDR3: TGTGCCAGCAGCGAACGACAGGCCTGGGGCTATGGCTACACCTTC. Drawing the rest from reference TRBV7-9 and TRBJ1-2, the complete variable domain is DTGVSQNPRHKITKRGQNVTFRCDPISEHNRLYWYRQTLGQGPEFLTYFQNEAQLEKSRLLSDRFSAERPKGSFSTLEIQRTEQGDSAMYLCASSERQAWGYGYTFGSGTRLTVV.